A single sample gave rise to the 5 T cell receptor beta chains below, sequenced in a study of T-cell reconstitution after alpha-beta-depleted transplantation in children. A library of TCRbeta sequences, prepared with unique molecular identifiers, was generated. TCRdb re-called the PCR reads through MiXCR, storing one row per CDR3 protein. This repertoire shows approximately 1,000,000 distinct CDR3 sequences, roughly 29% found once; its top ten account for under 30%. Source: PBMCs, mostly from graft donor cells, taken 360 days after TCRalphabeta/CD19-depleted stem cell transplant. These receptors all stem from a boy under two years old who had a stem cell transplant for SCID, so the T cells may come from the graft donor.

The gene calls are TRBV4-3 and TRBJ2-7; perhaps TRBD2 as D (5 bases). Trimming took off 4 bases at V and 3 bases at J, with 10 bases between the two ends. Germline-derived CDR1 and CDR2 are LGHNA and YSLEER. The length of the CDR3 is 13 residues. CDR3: CASSRESGYEQYF. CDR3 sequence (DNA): TGCGCCAGCAGCCGAGAGAGCGGCTACGAGCAGTACTTC.

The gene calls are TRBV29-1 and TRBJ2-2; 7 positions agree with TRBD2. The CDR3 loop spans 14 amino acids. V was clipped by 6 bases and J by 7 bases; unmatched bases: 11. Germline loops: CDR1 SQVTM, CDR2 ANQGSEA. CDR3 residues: CSVQRGLLGGELFF. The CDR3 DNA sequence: TGCAGCGTCCAGCGGGGTCTCTTGGGCGGGGAGCTGTTTTTT.

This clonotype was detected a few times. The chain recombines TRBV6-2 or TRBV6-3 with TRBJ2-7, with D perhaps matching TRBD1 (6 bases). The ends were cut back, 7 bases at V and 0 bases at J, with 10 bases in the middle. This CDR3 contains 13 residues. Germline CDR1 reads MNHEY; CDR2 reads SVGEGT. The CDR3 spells CASKWTASYEQYF. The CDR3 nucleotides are TGTGCCAGCAAATGGACAGCCTCCTACGAGCAGTACTTC.

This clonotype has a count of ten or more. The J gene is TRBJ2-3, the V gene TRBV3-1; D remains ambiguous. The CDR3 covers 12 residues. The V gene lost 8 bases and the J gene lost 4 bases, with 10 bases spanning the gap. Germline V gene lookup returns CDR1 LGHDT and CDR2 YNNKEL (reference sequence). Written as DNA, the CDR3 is TGTGCCAGCCAACATGAGGCAGATACGCAGTATTTT. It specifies CASQHEADTQYF.

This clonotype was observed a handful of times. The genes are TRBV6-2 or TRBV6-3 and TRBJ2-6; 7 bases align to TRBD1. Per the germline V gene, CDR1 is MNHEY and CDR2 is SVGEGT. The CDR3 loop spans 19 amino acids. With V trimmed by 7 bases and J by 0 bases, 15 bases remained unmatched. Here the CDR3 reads CASTRTGDNYYSGANVLTF. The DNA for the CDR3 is TGTGCCAGCACGAGGACAGGAGACAACTATTACTCTGGGGCCAACGTCCTGACTTTC.